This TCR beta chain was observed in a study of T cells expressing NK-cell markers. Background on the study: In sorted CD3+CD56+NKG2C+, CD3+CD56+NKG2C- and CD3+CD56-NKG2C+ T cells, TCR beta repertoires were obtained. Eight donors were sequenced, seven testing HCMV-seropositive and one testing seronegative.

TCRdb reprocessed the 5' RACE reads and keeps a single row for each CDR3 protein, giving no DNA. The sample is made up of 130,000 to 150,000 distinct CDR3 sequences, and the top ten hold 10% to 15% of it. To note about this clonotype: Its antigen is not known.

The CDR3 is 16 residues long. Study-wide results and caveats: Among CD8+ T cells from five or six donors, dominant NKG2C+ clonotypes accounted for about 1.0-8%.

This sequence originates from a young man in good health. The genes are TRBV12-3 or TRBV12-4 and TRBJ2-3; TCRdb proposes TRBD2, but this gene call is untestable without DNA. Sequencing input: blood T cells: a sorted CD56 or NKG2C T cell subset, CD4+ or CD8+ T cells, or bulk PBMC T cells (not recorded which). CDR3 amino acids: CASSNSSFGSTDTQYF.